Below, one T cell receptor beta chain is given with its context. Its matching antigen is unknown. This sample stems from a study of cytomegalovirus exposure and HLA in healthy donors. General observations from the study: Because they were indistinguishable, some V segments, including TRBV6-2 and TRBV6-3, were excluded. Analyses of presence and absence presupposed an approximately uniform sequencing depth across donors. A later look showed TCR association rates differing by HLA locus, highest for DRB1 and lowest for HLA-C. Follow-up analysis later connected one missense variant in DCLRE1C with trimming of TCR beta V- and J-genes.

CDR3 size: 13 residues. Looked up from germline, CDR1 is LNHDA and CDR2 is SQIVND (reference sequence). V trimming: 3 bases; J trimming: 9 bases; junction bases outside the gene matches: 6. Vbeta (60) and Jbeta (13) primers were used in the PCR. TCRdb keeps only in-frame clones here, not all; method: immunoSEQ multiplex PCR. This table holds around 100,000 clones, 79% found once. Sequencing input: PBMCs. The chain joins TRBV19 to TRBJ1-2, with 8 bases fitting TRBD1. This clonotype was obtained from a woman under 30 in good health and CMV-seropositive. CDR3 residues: CASSMSGQGSYTF. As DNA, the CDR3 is TGTGCCAGTAGTATGTCCGGACAGGGAAGCTACACCTTC.